What follows are 18 T cell receptor beta chains derived from one specimen sequenced in a study of blood T cell repertoires in COVID-19. This table comes from immunoSEQ multiplex PCR, and its TCRdb copy is limited to in-frame clones, with some not included. The profile shows hundreds of thousands of clones, around 87% of them singletons. Sequencing input: PBMCs or T cells enriched from blood (not recorded which). These receptors all come from a woman between 50 and 59 years old who had recovered from COVID-19.

This chain connects TRBV6-1 to TRBJ2-1; 8 bases agree with TRBD2. Per germline, CDR1 MNHNS and CDR2 SASEGT. The trim removed 3 bases at V and 1 base at J, leaving 5 bases unmatched. The CDR3 covers 16 residues. CDR3 loop: CASSDVSGKSYNEQFF. For the CDR3, the DNA is TGTGCCAGCAGTGATGTTAGCGGGAAATCCTACAATGAGCAGTTCTTC.

This clone was observed a few times. The chain carries TRBV10-3 and TRBJ1-2; TRBD1 is a possible D gene (6 bases). The CDR3 consists of 15 residues. Germline values: CDR1 ENHRY, CDR2 SYGVKD. V lost 3 bases and J 7 bases, leaving 18 bases between the germline ends. CDR3 in amino acids: CAISEKTGMIGGYTF. In DNA form, the CDR3 reads TGTGCCATCAGTGAAAAAACAGGGATGATTGGTGGCTACACCTTC.

The rearrangement uses TRBV28 and TRBJ2-3, with 10 bases fitting TRBD2. Trimming at V came to 4 bases and at J to 4 bases, leaving 5 bases not matched to a gene. CDR1 and CDR2 (germline): MDHEN, SYDVKM. This CDR3 region has 15 residues. The CDR3 DNA is TGTGCCAGCAGTTCAAGCGGGAGGGCCTCAGATACGCAGTATTTT. Its translation is CASSSSGRASDTQYF.

This chain connects TRBV6-1 to TRBJ2-7; D call uncertain. The CDR3 is made up of 16 amino acids. The V and J ends lost 4 bases and 0 bases respectively, with 16 bases between them. Germline V lookup: CDR1 MNHNS, CDR2 SASEGT. CDR3 in amino acids: CASSVYSQSSSYEQYF. The CDR3 nucleotides are TGTGCCAGCAGTGTATACAGCCAAAGCAGCTCCTACGAGCAGTACTTC.

This sequence joins TRBV7-9 and TRBJ1-2; 9 bases are a match to TRBD1. CDR1 is SEHNR and CDR2 is FQNEAQ in the germline V gene (reference sequence). The J segment lost 2 bases and the V segment lost 5 bases, leaving 6 bases of the junction unmatched. The CDR3 has 15 amino acids. CDR3 amino acids: CASSTPGQGNYGYTF. The CDR3 nucleotides read TGTGCCAGCAGCACACCGGGACAGGGAAACTATGGCTACACCTTC.

V is TRBV10-2 and J is TRBJ1-1; D remains ambiguous. The CDR3 runs to 12 residues. Germline V gene lookup returns CDR1 WSHSY and CDR2 SAAADI. Trimming removed 7 bases from V and 1 base from J, with 7 bases in between. In nucleotides, the CDR3 is TGCGCCAGCACCACTGGGAACACTGAAGCTTTCTTT. Amino acid sequence: CASTTGNTEAFF.

The rearrangement uses TRBV10-2 and TRBJ1-2; 9 nucleotides line up with TRBD1. V dropped 6 bases and J dropped 7; count of bases not matched to a gene: 9. Per the germline V gene, CDR1 is WSHSY and CDR2 is SAAADI. The CDR3 extends over 14 amino acids. In DNA, the CDR3 is TGCGCCAGCAGGGAAACAGGGGGCCGTACTGGCTACACCTTC. This gives the protein CASRETGGRTGYTF.

The chain is built from TRBV25-1 and TRBJ1-2, with TRBD1 as a possible D gene (6 bases). Germline values: CDR1 MGHDK, CDR2 SYGVNS. Trimming left V 1 base short and J 5 bases short, with 14 bases between. The CDR3 is made up of 15 amino acids. Here the CDR3 reads CASSESDSQWYGYTF. CDR3 coding DNA: TGTGCCAGCAGTGAATCGGACAGTCAATGGTATGGCTACACCTTC.

V usage is TRBV3-1 (or the pseudogene TRBV3-2) and J usage is TRBJ2-1; 11 bases line up with TRBD1. The CDR3 consists of 16 residues. Losses at the gene ends were 4 bases for V and 9 bases for J; bases not matched to a gene: 11. Germline lookup yields CDR1 LGHDT and CDR2 YNNKEL (reference sequence). Here the CDR3 DNA reads TGTGCCAGCAGCCCTCCGGGACAGGGGGTCTGGGGTGAGCAGTTCTTC. Its protein is CASSPPGQGVWGEQFF.

The sample holds one count of this clone. This sample includes further DNA sequences coding for the same CDR3. The chain recombines TRBV3-1 (or the pseudogene TRBV3-2) with TRBJ1-5; unclear D gene. The germline V gene has CDR1 LGHDT and CDR2 YNNKEL (reference sequence). V dropped 0 bases and J dropped 4 bases, with 4 bases sitting between them. This CDR3 region has 13 residues. CDR3 protein: CASSQDRNQPQHF. The CDR3 region has the DNA TGTGCCAGCAGCCAAGATAGAAATCAGCCCCAGCATTTT.

The gene calls are TRBV4-3 and TRBJ1-6; possible D gene TRBD1, 5 bases. The V gene lost 0 bases and the J gene lost 7 bases, with 13 bases spanning the gap. There are 16 residues in the CDR3. Per germline, CDR1 LGHNA and CDR2 YSLEER. The CDR3 bases are TGCGCCAGCAGCCAAGATCTACAGGCTGGCAATTCACCCCTCCACTTT. Translated: CASSQDLQAGNSPLHF.

The V and J genes are TRBV28 and TRBJ2-2, with a tentative D call TRBD1 (5 bases). The germline V gene has CDR1 MDHEN and CDR2 SYDVKM. V was pared by 7 bases and J by 5 bases, with 20 bases between. The CDR3 covers 16 residues. This CDR3 is CASNMGSGSGTGELFF. Here the CDR3 DNA reads TGTGCCAGCAACATGGGATCAGGGTCTGGGACCGGGGAGCTGTTTTTT.

V gene TRBV4-2 combines with J gene TRBJ1-2; 7 nucleotides align to TRBD1. CDR1 LGHNA and CDR2 YNFKEQ come from the germline V gene. The CDR3 consists of 15 residues. The V segment lost 1 base and the J segment 7 bases; nucleotides outside the gene matches: 9. CDR3 nucleotides: TGTGCCAGCAGCCAAGGCTTGACAGGGAAGGCTGGCTACACCTTC. Protein sequence: CASSQGLTGKAGYTF.

This rearrangement joins TRBV7-2 to TRBJ2-7, with 13 bases matching TRBD2. Unmatched junction bases numbered 9, after V lost 4 bases and J lost 3 bases. Germline loops: CDR1 SGHTA, CDR2 FQGNSA. The length of the CDR3 is 17 residues. CDR3 loop: CASSWRLAGGSFYEQYF. DNA of the CDR3: TGTGCCAGCAGCTGGAGACTAGCGGGAGGATCTTTCTACGAGCAGTACTTC.

This clone appeared once. The chain links TRBV5-1 to TRBJ2-1, with 13 bases that match TRBD2. CDR3 size: 17 residues. Looked up from germline, CDR1 is SGHRS and CDR2 is YFSETQ. Trimming removed 6 bases from V and 0 bases from J; junction bases left unmatched: 6. CDR3 sequence reads: CASTYRTSGSSYNEQFF. The CDR3 bases are TGCGCCAGCACATATAGGACTAGCGGGAGCTCCTACAATGAGCAGTTCTTC.

As to this clone: One junction end does not reproduce the germline sequence, and a read error may be involved. The gene calls are TRBV3-1 (or the pseudogene TRBV3-2) and TRBJ2-7; D is unclear. CDR1 and CDR2 from the germline V gene are LGHDT and YNNKEL (reference sequence). The CDR3 contains 11 residues. This CDR3 is CASSSGPERYF. Written as DNA, the CDR3 is TGTGCCAGCAGCTCGGGTCCCGAGCGGTACTTC.

The chain employs TRBV19 and TRBJ1-5, with a tentative D call TRBD1 (5 bases). The germline V and J ends were trimmed by 3 bases and 3 bases, with 15 bases remaining between them. The CDR3 is 16 residues long. Germline CDR1 and CDR2: LNHDA and SQIVND (reference sequence). The CDR3 spells CASSIGGGALNQPQHF. The CDR3 nucleotides read TGTGCCAGTAGTATCGGAGGAGGGGCGCTCAATCAGCCCCAGCATTTT.

This clone has a handful of counts. The rearrangement joins TRBV5-6 to TRBJ2-2, with D tentatively TRBD2 (6 bases). Germline values: CDR1 SGHDT, CDR2 YYEEEE. Trimming left V 4 bases short and J 7 bases short, with 17 bases between. This CDR3 is 15 amino acids long. CDR3 protein: CASSRGRPGDGELFF. Written as DNA, the CDR3 is TGTGCCAGCAGCCGCGGTCGACCGGGAGACGGGGAGCTGTTTTTT.